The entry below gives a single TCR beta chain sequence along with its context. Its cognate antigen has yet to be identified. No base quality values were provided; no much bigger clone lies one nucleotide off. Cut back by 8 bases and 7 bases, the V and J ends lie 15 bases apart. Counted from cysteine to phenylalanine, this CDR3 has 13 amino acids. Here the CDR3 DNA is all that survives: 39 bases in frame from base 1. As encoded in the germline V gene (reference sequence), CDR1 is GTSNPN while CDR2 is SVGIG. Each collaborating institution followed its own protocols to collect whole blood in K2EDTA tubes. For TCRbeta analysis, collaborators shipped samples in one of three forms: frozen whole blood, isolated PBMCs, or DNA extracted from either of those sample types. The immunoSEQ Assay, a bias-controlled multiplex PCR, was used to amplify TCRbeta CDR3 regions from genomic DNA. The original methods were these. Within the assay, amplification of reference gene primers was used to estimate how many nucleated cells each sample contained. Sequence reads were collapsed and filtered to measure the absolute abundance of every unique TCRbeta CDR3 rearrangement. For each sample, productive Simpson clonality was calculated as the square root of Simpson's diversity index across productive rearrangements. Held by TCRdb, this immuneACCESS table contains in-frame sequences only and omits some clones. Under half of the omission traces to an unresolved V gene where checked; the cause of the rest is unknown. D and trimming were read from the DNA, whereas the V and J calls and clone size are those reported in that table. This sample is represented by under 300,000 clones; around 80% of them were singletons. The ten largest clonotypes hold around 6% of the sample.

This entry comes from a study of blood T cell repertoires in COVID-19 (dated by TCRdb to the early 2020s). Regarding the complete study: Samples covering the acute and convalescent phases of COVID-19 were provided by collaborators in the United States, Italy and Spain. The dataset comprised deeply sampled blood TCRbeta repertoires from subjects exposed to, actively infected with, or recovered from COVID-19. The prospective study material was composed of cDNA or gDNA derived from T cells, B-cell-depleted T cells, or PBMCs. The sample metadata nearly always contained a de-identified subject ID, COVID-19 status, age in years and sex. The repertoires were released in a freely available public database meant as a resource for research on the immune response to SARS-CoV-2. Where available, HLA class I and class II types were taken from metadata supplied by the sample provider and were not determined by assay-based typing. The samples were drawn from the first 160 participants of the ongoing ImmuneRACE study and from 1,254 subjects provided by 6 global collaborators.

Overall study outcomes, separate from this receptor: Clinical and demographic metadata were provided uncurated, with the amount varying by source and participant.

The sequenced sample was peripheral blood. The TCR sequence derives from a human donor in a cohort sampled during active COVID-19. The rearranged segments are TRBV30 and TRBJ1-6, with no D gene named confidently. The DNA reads TGTGCCCTCCGGGAGGTACTAAATTCACCCCTCCACTTT. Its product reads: CALREVLNSPLHF. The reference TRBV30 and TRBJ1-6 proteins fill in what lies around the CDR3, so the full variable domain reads SQTIHQWPATLVQPVGSPLSLECTVEGTSNPNLYWYRQAAGRGLQLLFYSVGIGQISSEVPQNLSASRPQDRQFILSSKKLLLSDSGFYLCALREVLNSPLHFGNGTRLTVT.